This T cell receptor (beta chain) originates from a study of blood T cell repertoires in COVID-19. Libraries were prepared by immunoSEQ multiplex PCR; TCRdb keeps only in-frame clonotypes and omits some of them. The table lists roughly 60,000 clones, around four fifths of them singletons. The germline CDR1 and CDR2 sequences are MDHEN and SYDVKM. The CDR3 has 15 amino acids. Trimming pared 7 bases from V and 1 base from J, leaving 11 bases between. Enrollment of patients from Seattle took place during active infection, with longitudinal follow-up. The sequence was obtained from a man aged 30-40 years with COVID-19, enrolled during active disease. The chain carries TRBV28 and TRBJ2-6; the D gene is possibly TRBD2 (6 bases). The sequenced sample consisted of peripheral blood. CDR3 sequence reads: CASIQGGSGANVLTF. CDR3 nucleotides: TGTGCCAGCATCCAAGGAGGGTCTGGGGCCAACGTCCTGACTTTC.